The next 22 T cell receptor beta chains were all read from a single sample in a study of early T cells in non-severe SARS-CoV-2 infection. Via MiXCR, TCRdb re-called the 5' RACE reads, giving one row per CDR3 protein. The sample has roughly 53,000 distinct CDR3 sequences; approximately 9.7% are singletons. The sample comprised whole blood. The receptors were gathered from an adult who was a healthcare worker with PCR-confirmed SARS-CoV-2 infection or an uninfected control (not recorded which).

This clonotype was counted at least ten times. The V gene is TRBV7-9, the J gene TRBJ2-3; 11 bases are a match to TRBD2. The CDR3 is made up of 17 amino acids. The trim removed 5 bases at V and 1 base at J, leaving 8 bases unmatched. Germline V lookup: CDR1 SEHNR, CDR2 FQNEAQ (reference sequence). The CDR3 DNA is TGTGCCAGCAGCCCCATGACTAGCGGGGATCGCACAGATACGCAGTATTTT. The encoded protein is CASSPMTSGDRTDTQYF.

This clonotype was seen a handful of times. J is TRBJ2-7 and V is TRBV20-1, with TRBD2 as a possible D gene (5 bases). CDR3 length equals 14 residues. The ends were cut back, 1 base at V and 4 bases at J, with 14 bases in the middle. Germline CDR1 and CDR2: DFQATT and SNEGSKA (reference sequence). The chain's CDR3 is CSARGLKRGYEQYF. The CDR3 nucleotides are TGCAGTGCTAGAGGCCTCAAGAGAGGGTACGAGCAGTACTTC.

This clonotype turned up a few times. The rearrangement uses TRBV5-1 and TRBJ2-1; 9 bases fit TRBD1. The V and J ends lost 3 bases and 6 bases, in that order; junction bases with no gene match: 1. The V gene's germline CDR1 is SGHRS and CDR2 YFSETQ. The CDR3 is 13 residues long. CDR3 in DNA: TGCGCCAGCAGCTCGGGACAGGGCAATGAGCAGTTCTTC. Translated: CASSSGQGNEQFF.

This clonotype was seen ten or more times. The chain carries TRBV25-1 and TRBJ1-2, with unresolved D. The V gene lost 1 base and the J gene lost 9 bases, with 9 bases spanning the gap. The CDR3 consists of 12 residues. Looked up from germline, CDR1 is MGHDK and CDR2 is SYGVNS. CDR3 DNA sequence: TGTGCCAGCAGTGAATTTGGGGTTAGCTACACCTTC. This codes for CASSEFGVSYTF.

The V gene is TRBV27, the J gene TRBJ1-5; D is undetermined. The V end was cut by 5 bases, the J end by 1 base, with 12 bases between. Per the germline V gene, CDR1 is MNHEY and CDR2 is SMNVEV (reference sequence). CDR3 length equals 15 residues. Written as DNA, the CDR3 is TGTGCCAGCAGTGCGAACCTCTTGAGCAATCAGCCCCAGCATTTT. It codes for CASSANLLSNQPQHF.

The V gene is TRBV5-1, the J gene TRBJ1-2; D call uncertain. This CDR3 comprises 13 residues. Trimming left V 3 bases short and J 8 bases short, with 14 bases between. Germline lookup yields CDR1 SGHRS and CDR2 YFSETQ. CDR3 amino acids: CASSSNLNGGYTF. The CDR3 nucleotides are TGCGCCAGCAGCTCCAACCTCAATGGAGGCTACACCTTC.

The chain joins TRBV25-1 to TRBJ2-7; weak D call: TRBD1 (5 bases). The CDR3 covers 13 residues. V gave up 3 bases and J gave up 5 bases, with 11 bases separating them. CDR1 MGHDK and CDR2 SYGVNS come from the germline V gene. CDR3 coding DNA: TGTGCCAGCAGTGATGTGACAGTAAACGAGCAGTACTTC. Protein product: CASSDVTVNEQYF.

This clonotype was found many times. The CDR3 is CASSVGVRSTDTQYF. CDR3 bases: TGTGCCAGCAGTGTGGGAGTCCGAAGCACAGATACGCAGTATTTT. The chain is built from TRBV6-4 and TRBJ2-3; weak D call: TRBD2 (5 bases). Germline assignment: CDR1 MRHNA and CDR2 SNTAGT. V lost 4 bases and J lost 0, with 11 bases in between. The CDR3 covers 15 residues.

The sample holds many counts of this clonotype. The rearrangement uses TRBV6-1 and TRBJ1-1, with D uncertain. The CDR3 is 12 residues long. CDR1 is MNHNS and CDR2 is SASEGT in the germline V gene. Trimming left V 0 bases short and J 11 bases short, with 10 bases between. DNA of the CDR3: TGTGCCAGCAGTGAAGCGCGAACTAGGGCTTTCTTT. Encoded protein: CASSEARTRAFF.

This clonotype was counted a few times. Here the CDR3 DNA reads TGTGCCAGCAGGACGGTAATGAACACTGAAGCTTTCTTT. It specifies CASRTVMNTEAFF. The chain has TRBV6-1 and TRBJ1-1; D not certain. This CDR3 contains 13 residues. The ends were cut back, 6 bases at V and 0 bases at J, with 8 bases in the middle. Germline V gene data show CDR1 as MNHNS and CDR2 as SASEGT.

V gene TRBV7-7 combines with J gene TRBJ1-1; D gene ambiguous. Germline lookup yields CDR1 SSHAT and CDR2 FNYEAQ (reference sequence). The CDR3 sequence is 16 residues long. V was clipped by 5 bases and J by 1 base, with 17 bases between them. The CDR3 protein is CASSPLLIGRNTEAFF. CDR3 in DNA: TGTGCCAGCAGCCCGCTCCTCATCGGCAGGAACACTGAAGCTTTCTTT.

This rearrangement joins TRBV4-2 to TRBJ1-5; no firm D call. Germline V CDR1 and CDR2: LGHNA, YNFKEQ. This CDR3 spans 13 amino acids. V lost 0 bases, J lost 4 bases, and 4 bases lay in between. The CDR3 here is CASSQDRNQPQHF. The DNA of the CDR3 is TGTGCCAGCAGCCAAGACAGGAATCAGCCCCAGCATTTT.

The V call is TRBV4-1, the J call TRBJ1-1; D not resolved. This CDR3 spans 13 amino acids. Trimming removed 6 bases at V and 1 base at J, with 9 bases between. The germline V gene has CDR1 MGHRA and CDR2 YSYEKL. For the CDR3, the DNA is TGCGCCAGCAGACACACGGCGAACACTGAAGCTTTCTTT. Translation: CASRHTANTEAFF.

A few counts support this clonotype. This chain links TRBV7-9 with TRBJ2-6; no clear D gene. Germline CDR1 reads SEHNR; CDR2 reads FQNEAQ (reference sequence). This CDR3 spans 11 amino acids. Written as DNA, the CDR3 is TGTGCGGGCTCTGGGGCCAACGTCCTGACTTTC. It specifies CAGSGANVLTF. Combining the CDR3 with reference TRBV7-9 and TRBJ2-6 gives the whole variable domain DTGVSQNPRHKITKRGQNVTFRCDPISEHNRLYWYRQTLGQGPEFLTYFQNEAQLEKSRLLSDRFSAERPKGSFSTLEIQRTEQGDSAMYLCAGSGANVLTFGAGSRLTVL.

This clonotype has a handful of counts. J is TRBJ1-1 and V is TRBV30; 7 nucleotides agree with TRBD1. CDR1 is GTSNPN, CDR2 SVGIG, per germline (reference sequence). CDR3 length: 11 residues. J lost 8 bases, V lost 2 bases, and 2 bases had no gene match. CDR3 sequence reads: CAWSQQGEAFF. CDR3 DNA sequence: TGTGCCTGGAGTCAACAGGGGGAAGCTTTCTTT. Together with reference TRBV30 and TRBJ1-1, the CDR3 gives the full variable domain: SQTIHQWPATLVQPVGSPLSLECTVEGTSNPNLYWYRQAAGRGLQLLFYSVGIGQISSEVPQNLSASRPQDRQFILSSKKLLLSDSGFYLCAWSQQGEAFFGQGTRLTVV.

CDR3 amino acids: CASSYQRGGNTGELFF. As DNA, the CDR3 is TGTGCCAGCAGCTACCAGCGGGGGGGCAACACCGGGGAGCTGTTTTTT. This chain links TRBV2 with TRBJ2-2; 10 bases align to TRBD2. The trim removed 6 bases at V and 2 bases at J, leaving 6 bases unmatched. Germline-derived CDR1 and CDR2 are SNHLY and FYNNEI. The CDR3 length is 16 residues.

There are a few counts of this clonotype. The V gene is TRBV18, the J gene TRBJ1-5; D not certain. From germline, CDR1 is KGHSH and CDR2 LQKENI. V dropped 3 bases and J dropped 3 bases, with 9 bases sitting between them. CDR3 length: 14 amino acids. CDR3 sequence: CASSPGGYNQPQHF. The CDR3 nucleotides read TGTGCCAGCTCACCGGGAGGGTACAATCAGCCCCAGCATTTT.

The chain uses TRBV12-3 or TRBV12-4 and TRBJ1-6, with 9 positions matching TRBD1. The CDR3 has 15 residues. V shed 2 bases and J 7 bases; nucleotides not matched to a gene: 3. CDR3 nucleotides: TGTGCCAGCAGTTTATACGGGACAGGGAATTCACCCCTCCACTTT. Its translation is CASSLYGTGNSPLHF.

There are many counts of this clonotype. The J gene is TRBJ2-1, the V gene TRBV2; maybe TRBD1 (5 bases). This CDR3 has 15 amino acids. Trimming removed 6 bases from V and 5 bases from J, with 17 bases in between. Germline V gene sequence: CDR1 SNHLY, CDR2 FYNNEI. In DNA form, the CDR3 reads TGTGCCAGCAGGGCAGGGCAGGGTGCCAACAATGAGCAGTTCTTC. The encoded protein is CASRAGQGANNEQFF.

This clonotype was seen many times. This chain uses TRBV3-1 with TRBJ2-2; TRBD2 agrees at 9 bases. V shed 4 bases and J 3 bases; nucleotides not matched to a gene: 6. CDR1 is LGHDT, CDR2 YNNKEL, per germline (reference sequence). The CDR3 sequence is 16 residues long. CDR3 amino acids: CASSRISGGYTGELFF. In DNA form, the CDR3 reads TGTGCCAGCAGCCGTATTAGCGGGGGTTACACCGGGGAGCTGTTTTTT.

Ten or more counts support this clonotype. The rearrangement links TRBV20-1 to TRBJ1-4, with D possibly matching TRBD1 (5 bases). In germline, CDR1 is DFQATT, CDR2 SNEGSKA (reference sequence). V was pared by 3 bases and J by 1 base, with 18 bases between. The CDR3 is 17 amino acids. In DNA form, the CDR3 reads TGCAGTGCTAGGGACGACAGTGAGCGTATAACTAATGAAAAACTGTTTTTT. Translated: CSARDDSERITNEKLFF.

There are many counts of this clonotype. The rearrangement uses TRBV4-1 and TRBJ1-1, with D possibly being TRBD1 (5 bases). The CDR3 contains 16 residues. V lost 2 bases and J lost 1, with 14 bases in between. CDR1 MGHRA and CDR2 YSYEKL come from the germline V gene. CDR3 sequence reads: CASSQHKQDWNTEAFF. DNA of the CDR3: TGCGCCAGCAGCCAACACAAACAGGATTGGAACACTGAAGCTTTCTTT.